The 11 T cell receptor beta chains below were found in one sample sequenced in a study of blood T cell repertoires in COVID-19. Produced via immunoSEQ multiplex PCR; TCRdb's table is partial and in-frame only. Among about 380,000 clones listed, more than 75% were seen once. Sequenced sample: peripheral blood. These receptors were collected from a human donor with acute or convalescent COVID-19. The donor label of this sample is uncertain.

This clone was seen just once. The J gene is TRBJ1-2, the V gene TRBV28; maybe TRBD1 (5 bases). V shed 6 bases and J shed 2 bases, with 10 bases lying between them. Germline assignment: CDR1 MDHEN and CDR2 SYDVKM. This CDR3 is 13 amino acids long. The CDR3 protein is CASRSTGNYGYTF. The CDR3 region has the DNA TGTGCCAGCAGATCCACAGGAAACTATGGCTACACCTTC.

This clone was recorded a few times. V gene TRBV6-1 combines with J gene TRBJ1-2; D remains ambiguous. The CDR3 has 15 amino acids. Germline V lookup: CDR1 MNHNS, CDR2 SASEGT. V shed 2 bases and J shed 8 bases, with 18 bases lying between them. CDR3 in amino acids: CASSEYIQDYEGYTF. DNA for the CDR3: TGTGCCAGCAGTGAATATATTCAGGACTATGAGGGCTACACCTTC.

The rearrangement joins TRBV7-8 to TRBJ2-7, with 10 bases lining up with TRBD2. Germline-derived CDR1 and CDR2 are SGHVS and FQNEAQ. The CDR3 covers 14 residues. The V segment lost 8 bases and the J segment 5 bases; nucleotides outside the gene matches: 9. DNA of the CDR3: TGTGCCAGCGCCGGACTAGCGGAGCTTCACGAGCAGTACTTC. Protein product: CASAGLAELHEQYF. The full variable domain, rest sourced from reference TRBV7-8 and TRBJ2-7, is GAGVSQSPRYKVAKRGQDVALRCDPISGHVSLFWYQQALGQGPEFLTYFQNEAQLDKSGLPSDRFFAERPEGSVSTLKIQRTQQEDSAVYLCASAGLAELHEQYFGPGTRLTVT.

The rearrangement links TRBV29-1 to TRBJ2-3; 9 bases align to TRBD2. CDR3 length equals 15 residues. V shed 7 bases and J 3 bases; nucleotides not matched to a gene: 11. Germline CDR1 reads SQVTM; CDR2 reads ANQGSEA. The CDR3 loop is CSASHAGGRTDTQYF. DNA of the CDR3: TGCAGCGCCTCCCATGCGGGGGGGCGGACAGATACGCAGTATTTT.

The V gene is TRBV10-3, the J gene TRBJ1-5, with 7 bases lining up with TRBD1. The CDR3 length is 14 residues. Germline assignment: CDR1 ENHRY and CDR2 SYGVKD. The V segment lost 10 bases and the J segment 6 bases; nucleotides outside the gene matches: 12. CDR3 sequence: CATMTGILGQPQHF. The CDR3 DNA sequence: TGTGCCACCATGACAGGGATATTGGGTCAGCCCCAGCATTTT.

The CDR3 nucleotides are TGCGCCAGCAGCTTGCTACAGGGCGACACTGAAGCTTTCTTT. Protein sequence: CASSLLQGDTEAFF. The chain couples TRBV5-1 to TRBJ1-1, with a possible D match to TRBD1 (6 bases). This CDR3 contains 14 residues. CDR1 SGHRS and CDR2 YFSETQ come from the germline V gene. The germline V and J ends were trimmed by 1 base and 3 bases, with 10 bases remaining between them.

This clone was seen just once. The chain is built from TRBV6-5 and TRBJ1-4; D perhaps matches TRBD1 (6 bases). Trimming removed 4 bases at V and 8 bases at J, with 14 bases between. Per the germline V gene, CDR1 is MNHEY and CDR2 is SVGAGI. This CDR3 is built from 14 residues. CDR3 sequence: CASSLQGMREKLFF. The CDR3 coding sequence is TGTGCCAGCAGTTTACAGGGCATGAGAGAAAAACTGTTTTTT.

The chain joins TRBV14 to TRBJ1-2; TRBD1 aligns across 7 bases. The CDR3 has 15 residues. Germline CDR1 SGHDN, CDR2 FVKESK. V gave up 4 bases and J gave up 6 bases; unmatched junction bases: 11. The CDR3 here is CASSPQGLQGNGYTF. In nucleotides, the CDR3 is TGTGCCAGCAGCCCTCAGGGTTTACAGGGGAATGGCTACACCTTC.

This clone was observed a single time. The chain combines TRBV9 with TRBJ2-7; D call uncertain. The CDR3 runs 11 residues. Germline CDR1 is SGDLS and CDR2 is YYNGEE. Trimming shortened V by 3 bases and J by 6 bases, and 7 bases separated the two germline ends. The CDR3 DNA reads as TGTGCCAGCAGCGCCCGCGGCGAGCAGTACTTC. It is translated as CASSARGEQYF.

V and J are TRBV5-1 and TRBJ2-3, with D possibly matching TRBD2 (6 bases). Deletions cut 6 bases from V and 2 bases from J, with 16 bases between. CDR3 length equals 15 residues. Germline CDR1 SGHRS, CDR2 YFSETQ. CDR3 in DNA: TGCGCCAGCACCCGGGACTTTTACTTCACAGATACGCAGTATTTT. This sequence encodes CASTRDFYFTDTQYF.

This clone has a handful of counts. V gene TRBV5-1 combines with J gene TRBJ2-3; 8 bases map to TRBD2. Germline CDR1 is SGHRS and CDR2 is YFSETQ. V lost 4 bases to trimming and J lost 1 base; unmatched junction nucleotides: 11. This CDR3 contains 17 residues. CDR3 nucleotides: TGCGCCAGCAGCGCAGGACTAGCTGTTAGAGGCACAGATACGCAGTATTTT. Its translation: CASSAGLAVRGTDTQYF. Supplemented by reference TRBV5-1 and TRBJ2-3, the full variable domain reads KAGVTQTPRYLIKTRGQQVTLSCSPISGHRSVSWYQQTPGQGLQFLFEYFSETQRNKGNFPGRFSGRQFSNSRSEMNVSTLELGDSALYLCASSAGLAVRGTDTQYFGPGTRLTVL.